The 25 T cell receptor beta chains below were found in one sample sequenced in a study of T cells in Graves' hyperthyroidism and ophthalmopathy. TCR beta CDR3 regions were amplified from RNA transcripts. The HTBI primer set was used in a first-round RT-PCR of the TCR CDR3. One entry per CDR3 protein, called by TCRdb with MiXCR from the multiplex PCR reads. The repertoire holds 350,000 to 400,000 distinct CDR3 sequences, with less than 20% as singletons. Sequenced sample: blood. All receptors derive from a man aged 18 to 29 with Graves' ophthalmopathy.

At least ten counts were recorded for this clonotype. The genes are TRBV12-3 or TRBV12-4 and TRBJ1-1, with D possibly being TRBD1 (5 bases). This CDR3 has 15 amino acids. The V end was cut by 5 bases, the J end by 4 bases, with 17 bases between. The CDR3 loop reads CASSERGTGPTEAFF. The DNA for the CDR3 is TGTGCCAGCAGTGAGCGAGGGACGGGACCCACTGAAGCTTTCTTT.

This clonotype showed up just a few times. The chain couples TRBV5-5 to TRBJ1-6; D gene uncertain. Trimming pared 0 bases from V and 10 bases from J, leaving 14 bases between. CDR1 and CDR2 (germline): SGHKS, YYEKEE (reference sequence). The CDR3 length is 15 residues. CDR3 nucleotide sequence: TGTGCCAGCAGCTTGGCCGCAGTAGGAGAGTCACCCCTCCACTTT. Translation: CASSLAAVGESPLHF. The variable domain in full, completed from reference TRBV5-5 and TRBJ1-6, reads DAGVTQSPTHLIKTRGQQVTLRCSPISGHKSVSWYQQVLGQGPQFIFQYYEKEERGRGNFPDRFSARQFPNYSSELNVNALLLGDSALYLCASSLAAVGESPLHFGNGTRLTVT.

There are many counts of this clonotype. The J gene is TRBJ2-1, the V gene TRBV12-3 or TRBV12-4; the D gene is possibly TRBD2 (6 bases). This CDR3 spans 13 amino acids. The ends were cut back, 8 bases at V and 8 bases at J, with 16 bases in the middle. The CDR3 sequence is CASVGGGSDEQFF. Written as DNA, the CDR3 is TGTGCCAGCGTTGGTGGGGGGTCGGATGAGCAGTTCTTC.

This clonotype was picked up many times. The germline gene is not matched at one end of the junction; a read error may be the cause. The chain joins TRBV11-2 to TRBJ2-7, with TRBD1 matching 10 bases. Germline CDR1 SGHAT, CDR2 FQNNGV. The CDR3 contains 15 residues. CDR3 protein: CASSLGQGISHEQYF. DNA of the CDR3: TGTGCCAGCAGCTTGGGACAGGGGATCTCCCACGAGCAGTACTTC. Complete variable domain (other parts from reference TRBV11-2 and TRBJ2-7): EAGVAQSPRYKIIEKRQSVAFWCNPISGHATLYWYQQILGQGPKLLIQFQNNGVVDDSQLPKDRFSAERLKGVDSTLKIQPAKLEDSAVYLCASSLGQGISHEQYFGPGTRLTVT.

This clonotype was seen many times. J is TRBJ1-1 and V is TRBV5-1, with TRBD1 matching over 7 bases. Trimming removed 4 bases from V and 1 base from J; junction bases left unmatched: 7. Germline V CDR1 and CDR2: SGHRS, YFSETQ. The CDR3 consists of 15 residues. The CDR3: CASSPGGTANTEAFF. DNA for the CDR3: TGCGCCAGCAGCCCCGGAGGGACAGCGAACACTGAAGCTTTCTTT.

There are many counts of this clonotype. The chain joins TRBV6-1 to TRBJ2-1; 9 nucleotides align to TRBD2. J gave up 7 bases and V 6 bases, and 16 bases lay outside the gene matches. The germline CDR1 and CDR2 sequences are MNHNS and SASEGT. This CDR3 contains 17 residues. Here the CDR3 DNA reads TGTGCCAGCAGAGAAAAGCGGGGGGACAACATTCGGAATGAGCAGTTCTTC. Translated: CASREKRGDNIRNEQFF.

This clonotype has ten or more counts. This chain's CDR3 is CASSSGTPGNQPQHF. For the CDR3, the DNA is TGTGCCAGCAGTTCCGGGACGCCGGGAAATCAGCCCCAGCATTTT. The J gene is TRBJ1-5, the V gene TRBV28, with D possibly being TRBD1 (5 bases). This CDR3 region has 15 residues. Germline CDR1 MDHEN, CDR2 SYDVKM. The ends were cut back, 4 bases at V and 4 bases at J, with 14 bases in the middle.

V gene TRBV6-2 or TRBV6-3 combines with J gene TRBJ1-1; 8 positions match TRBD1. V gave up 5 bases and J gave up 4 bases; unmatched junction bases: 9. Germline-derived CDR1 and CDR2 are MNHEY and SVGEGT. The CDR3 has 15 residues. Written as DNA, the CDR3 is TGTGCCAGCAGTACCCGGGACAGGATTATCACTGAAGCTTTCTTT. It yields the protein CASSTRDRIITEAFF.

This clonotype was found many times. The chain combines TRBV12-3 or TRBV12-4 with TRBJ1-2; 9 bases map to TRBD1. Unmatched junction bases numbered 3, after V lost 1 base and J lost 3 bases. This CDR3 region has 15 residues. The CDR3 reads CASSLGGQGHYGYTF. In DNA form, the CDR3 reads TGTGCCAGCAGTTTAGGGGGACAGGGCCACTATGGCTACACCTTC.

The sample holds many counts of this clonotype. V is TRBV7-9 and J is TRBJ2-1, with 8 bases matching TRBD2. CDR1 is SEHNR and CDR2 is FQNEAQ in the germline V gene (reference sequence). The CDR3 runs 13 residues. Trimming cost V 2 bases and J 8 bases; bases outside gene matches: 2. The CDR3 loop reads CASSLLAGDEQFF. The CDR3 DNA is TGTGCCAGCAGCTTACTAGCGGGCGATGAGCAGTTCTTC.

Ten or more counts support this clonotype. The rearrangement joins TRBV2 to TRBJ2-7, with TRBD1 identical over 9 bases. J gave up 5 bases and V 7 bases, and 3 bases lay outside the gene matches. CDR3 length: 12 residues. From germline, CDR1 is SNHLY and CDR2 FYNNEI. The CDR3 sequence is CASTRTGDEQYF. CDR3 nucleotide sequence: TGTGCCAGCACCCGGACAGGGGACGAGCAGTACTTC.

This clonotype was seen at least ten times. The V gene is TRBV12-3 or TRBV12-4, the J gene TRBJ1-5; 10 bases map to TRBD1. The CDR3 is made up of 15 amino acids. Unmatched junction bases numbered 6, after V lost 7 bases and J lost 3 bases. CDR3 sequence reads: CASTWTGGHNQPQHF. CDR3 sequence (DNA): TGTGCCAGCACCTGGACAGGGGGACACAATCAGCCCCAGCATTTT.

This clonotype was counted many times. V usage is TRBV20-1 and J usage is TRBJ1-1; D is unclear. Deletions cut 4 bases from V and 0 bases from J, with 9 bases between. The germline CDR1 and CDR2 sequences are DFQATT and SNEGSKA (reference sequence). The CDR3 runs to 13 residues. The CDR3 nucleotides are TGCAGTGCTACGGTTGGTGTGAACACTGAAGCTTTCTTT. Translating it yields CSATVGVNTEAFF.

This clonotype was seen ten or more times. The CDR3: CASSLGDTSDFSGNTIYF. Written as DNA, the CDR3 is TGTGCCAGCAGTTTAGGGGACACCTCCGACTTCTCTGGAAACACCATATATTTT. This sequence joins TRBV12-3 or TRBV12-4 and TRBJ1-3; possible D gene TRBD1, 6 bases. V lost 1 base and J 0 bases, leaving 16 bases between the germline ends. The CDR3 sequence is 18 residues long.

This clonotype was picked up many times. CDR3 DNA: TGCAGTGCTAGAGATCCGGGACAGGGTTTCTTCGGGGTGAACACTGAAGCTTTCTTT. The encoded protein is CSARDPGQGFFGVNTEAFF. The chain links TRBV20-1 to TRBJ1-1; 9 positions match TRBD1. Germline trimming cut 0 bases from V and 0 bases from J; bases unmatched to any gene: 14. There are 19 residues in the CDR3. CDR1 is DFQATT and CDR2 is SNEGSKA in the germline V gene (reference sequence).

This rearrangement joins TRBV5-1 to TRBJ2-7, with 9 bases lining up with TRBD1. The CDR3 has 14 residues. Germline V gives CDR1 SGHRS, CDR2 YFSETQ. With V trimmed by 4 bases and J by 1 base, 3 bases remained unmatched. CDR3 residues: CASSRGQGSYEQYF. Here the CDR3 DNA reads TGCGCCAGCAGCCGGGGACAGGGTTCCTACGAGCAGTACTTC. Full variable domain (missing parts from reference TRBV5-1 and TRBJ2-7): KAGVTQTPRYLIKTRGQQVTLSCSPISGHRSVSWYQQTPGQGLQFLFEYFSETQRNKGNFPGRFSGRQFSNSRSEMNVSTLELGDSALYLCASSRGQGSYEQYFGPGTRLTVT.

The chain is built from TRBV12-3 or TRBV12-4 and TRBJ2-2, with 12 nucleotides matching TRBD2. The CDR3 totals 16 residues. With 6 bases clipped from V and 4 bases from J, the junction kept 6 bases outside the gene matches. The CDR3 nucleotides read TGTGCCAGCAGCTACGGACTAGCGGGGCCCACCGGGGAGCTGTTTTTT. This translates into CASSYGLAGPTGELFF.

This clonotype was seen more than once but under ten times. The genes are TRBV4-1 and TRBJ2-5; the D is unclear. The V gene lost 1 base and the J gene lost 7 bases, with 16 bases spanning the gap. Germline CDR1 is MGHRA and CDR2 is YSYEKL. The CDR3 totals 15 residues. CDR3 sequence (DNA): TGCGCCAGCAGCCAAGGGTTTCTTACCTTAGGGACCCAGTACTTC. Protein sequence: CASSQGFLTLGTQYF.

The J gene is TRBJ1-3, the V gene TRBV2; D gene ambiguous. CDR3 size: 15 residues. V dropped 5 bases and J dropped 2 bases, with 13 bases sitting between them. Germline loops: CDR1 SNHLY, CDR2 FYNNEI. CDR3 nucleotide sequence: TGTGCCAGCAGTTCACAATCGACACCTGGAAACACCATATATTTT. Protein sequence: CASSSQSTPGNTIYF.

Only one count was recorded for this clonotype. This chain connects TRBV27 to TRBJ2-7, with 9 bases identical to TRBD1. With V trimmed by 7 bases and J by 1 base, 5 bases remained unmatched. Germline CDR1 and CDR2: MNHEY and SMNVEV (reference sequence). This CDR3 is built from 14 residues. The CDR3 reads CASKRGTGSYEQYF. For the CDR3, the DNA is TGTGCCAGCAAGAGGGGGACAGGGTCCTACGAGCAGTACTTC.

The gene calls are TRBV5-8 and TRBJ1-5; 7 bases are shared with TRBD1. Per germline, CDR1 SGHTS and CDR2 YDEGEE. The CDR3 is 16 residues long. The ends lost 0 bases at V and 5 bases at J; junction bases unmatched: 8. The CDR3 DNA is TGTGCCAGCAGCTTGGGGGCGGACAGGCCGTATCAGCCCCAGCATTTT. Its translation: CASSLGADRPYQPQHF.

J is TRBJ2-2 and V is TRBV7-6, with no clear D. This CDR3 comprises 14 residues. Trimming cost V 1 base and J 7 bases, with 10 bases left between them. Per germline, CDR1 SGHVS and CDR2 FNYEAQ. This CDR3 reads CASSLDEVFGELFF. Here the CDR3 DNA reads TGTGCCAGCAGCTTAGACGAAGTTTTCGGGGAGCTGTTTTTT. The complete variable domain, with remaining parts taken from reference TRBV7-6 and TRBJ2-2, reads GAGVSQSPRYKVTKRGQDVALRCDPISGHVSLYWYRQALGQGPEFLTYFNYEAQQDKSGLPNDRFSAERPEGSISTLTIQRTEQRDSAMYRCASSLDEVFGELFFGEGSRLTVL.

The table lists this clonotype with a few counts. The CDR3 DNA follows: TGTGCCAGCAGTTATATCCCCTCAAGGCGAGGACGGTCCTATAATTCACCCCTCCACTTT. Translating gives CASSYIPSRRGRSYNSPLHF. The chain has TRBV28 and TRBJ1-6, with unresolved D. Trimming pared 4 bases from V and 1 base from J, leaving 23 bases between. The length of the CDR3 is 20 residues. In germline, CDR1 is MDHEN, CDR2 SYDVKM.

This chain uses TRBV20-1 with TRBJ2-1; D remains unclear. The length of the CDR3 is 11 residues. Germline assignment: CDR1 DFQATT and CDR2 SNEGSKA (reference sequence). Trimming took 0 bases from V and 8 from J, leaving 5 bases between them. CDR3 protein: CSAREWDEQFF. The DNA for the CDR3 is TGCAGTGCTAGAGAGTGGGATGAGCAGTTCTTC.

This clonotype was recorded a few times. The genes are TRBV6-1 and TRBJ1-6; the match to TRBD1 covers 7 bases. Germline V gene lookup returns CDR1 MNHNS and CDR2 SASEGT. The ends lost 5 bases at V and 9 bases at J; junction bases unmatched: 7. CDR3 length: 14 amino acids. In nucleotides, the CDR3 is TGTGCCAGCAGTACCAGGGGGGCGCTTTCACCCCTCCACTTT. This translates into CASSTRGALSPLHF.